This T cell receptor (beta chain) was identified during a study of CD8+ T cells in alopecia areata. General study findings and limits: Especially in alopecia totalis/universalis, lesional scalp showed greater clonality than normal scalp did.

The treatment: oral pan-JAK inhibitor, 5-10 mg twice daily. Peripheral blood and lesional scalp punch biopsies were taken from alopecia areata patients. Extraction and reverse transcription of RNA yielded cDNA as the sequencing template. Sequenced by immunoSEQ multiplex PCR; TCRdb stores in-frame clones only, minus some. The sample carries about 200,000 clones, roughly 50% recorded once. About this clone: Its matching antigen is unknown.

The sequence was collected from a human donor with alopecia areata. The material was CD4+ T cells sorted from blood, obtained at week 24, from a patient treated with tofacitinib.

The CDR3 coding sequence is TGTGCCAGCAGCTTAGCCTCAGGGCCCTACGAGCAGTACTTC. This encodes CASSLASGPYEQYF. The gene calls are TRBV7-2 and TRBJ2-7; the D gene is possibly TRBD1 (5 bases). CDR3 length equals 14 residues. Between the trimmed V and J ends, which lost 0 bases and 2 bases, there was a span of 8 bases. Germline values: CDR1 SGHTA, CDR2 FQGNSA.